This entry features one TCR beta chain sequence. The target antigen is unknown. Just one base apart from a much larger clone, this may be a read error. The entry originates in a study of T cells in Graves' hyperthyroidism and ophthalmopathy. Patients aged 18 to 65 had newly diagnosed hyperthyroidism that had lasted under 2 months. Diagnoses used clinical symptoms, serum thyroxine and TRAb, thyroid ultrasound and orbital computed tomography. Template material for amplifying TCR beta CDR3 regions consisted of RNA transcripts. An initial round of RT-PCR targeting the TCR CDR3 relied on the HTBI primer set. TCRdb analysed the multiplex PCR reads with MiXCR anew, one entry per CDR3 protein. The sample consists of roughly 700,000 distinct CDR3 sequences, 12% to 15% of them appearing once. Findings of the study overall: Blood held most thyroid clonotypes expanded above 0.001 frequency. Ophthalmopathy prediction by the model preceded onset by a median roughly 6 months.

The sequencing input was blood. The receptor was isolated from a young woman with Graves' hyperthyroidism.

The CDR3 here is CASIGAPGQGAYEQYF. DNA of the CDR3: TGTGCCAGCATAGGTGCCCCGGGACAGGGCGCCTACGAGCAGTACTTC. The chain combines TRBV6-1 with TRBJ2-7, with TRBD1 matching over 9 bases. The length of the CDR3 is 16 residues. Germline values: CDR1 MNHNS, CDR2 SASEGT. The V and J ends lost 7 bases and 2 bases, in that order; junction bases with no gene match: 12.